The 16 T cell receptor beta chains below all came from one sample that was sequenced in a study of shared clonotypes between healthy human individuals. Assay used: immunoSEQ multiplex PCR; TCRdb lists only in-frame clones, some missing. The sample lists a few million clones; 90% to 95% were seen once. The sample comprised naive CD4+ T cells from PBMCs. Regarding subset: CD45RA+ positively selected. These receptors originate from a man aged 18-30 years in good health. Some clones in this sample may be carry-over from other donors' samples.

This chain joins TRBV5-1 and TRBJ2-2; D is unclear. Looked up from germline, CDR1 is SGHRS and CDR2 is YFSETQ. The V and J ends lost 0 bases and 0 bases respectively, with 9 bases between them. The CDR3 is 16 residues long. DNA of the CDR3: TGCGCCAGCAGCTTGGCCCCGGTTACGAACACCGGGGAGCTGTTTTTT. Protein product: CASSLAPVTNTGELFF.

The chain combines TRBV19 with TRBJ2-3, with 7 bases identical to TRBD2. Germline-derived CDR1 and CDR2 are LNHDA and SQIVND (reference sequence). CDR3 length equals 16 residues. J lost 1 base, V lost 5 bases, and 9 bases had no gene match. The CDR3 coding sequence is TGTGCCAGTAGTTGGGGGAGGGCCTCTGGCACAGATACGCAGTATTTT. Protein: CASSWGRASGTDTQYF. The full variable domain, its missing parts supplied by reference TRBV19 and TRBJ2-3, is DGGITQSPKYLFRKEGQNVTLSCEQNLNHDAMYWYRQDPGQGLRLIYYSQIVNDFQKGDIAEGYSVSREKKESFPLTVTSAQKNPTAFYLCASSWGRASGTDTQYFGPGTRLTVL.

In DNA, the CDR3 is TGTGCCAGCAGTTTCCTAACGGGGGGGAGTACCGGGGAGCTGTTTTTT. The encoded protein is CASSFLTGGSTGELFF. The chain combines TRBV6-5 with TRBJ2-2; the match to TRBD2 covers 8 bases. With V trimmed by 4 bases and J by 5 bases, 9 bases remained unmatched. Germline V gene lookup returns CDR1 MNHEY and CDR2 SVGAGI. The CDR3 loop spans 16 amino acids.

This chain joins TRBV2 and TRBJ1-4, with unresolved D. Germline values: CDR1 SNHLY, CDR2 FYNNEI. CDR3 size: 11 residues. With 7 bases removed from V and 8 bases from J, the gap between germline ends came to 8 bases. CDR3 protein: CASTLAEKLFF. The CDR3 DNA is TGTGCCAGCACATTGGCAGAAAAACTGTTTTTT.

The CDR3 is CASSDMGDYTYEQYF. CDR3 coding DNA: TGTGCCAGCAGTGATATGGGCGACTACACCTACGAGCAGTACTTC. The rearrangement uses TRBV28 and TRBJ2-7, with D maybe TRBD2 (5 bases). V shed 5 bases and J shed 2 bases, with 16 bases lying between them. There are 15 residues in the CDR3. The V gene's germline CDR1 is MDHEN and CDR2 SYDVKM. The full variable domain, completed using reference TRBV28 and TRBJ2-7, is DVKVTQSSRYLVKRTGEKVFLECVQDMDHENMFWYRQDPGLGLRLIYFSYDVKMKEKGDIPEGYSVSREKKERFSLILESASTNQTSMYLCASSDMGDYTYEQYFGPGTRLTVT.

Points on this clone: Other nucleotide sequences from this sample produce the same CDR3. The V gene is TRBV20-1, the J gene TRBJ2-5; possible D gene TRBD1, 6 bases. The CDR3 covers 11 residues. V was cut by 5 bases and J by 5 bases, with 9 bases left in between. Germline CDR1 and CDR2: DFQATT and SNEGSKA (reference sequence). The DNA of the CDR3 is TGCAGTGCTGGTACAGGGGAGACCCAGTACTTC. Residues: CSAGTGETQYF.

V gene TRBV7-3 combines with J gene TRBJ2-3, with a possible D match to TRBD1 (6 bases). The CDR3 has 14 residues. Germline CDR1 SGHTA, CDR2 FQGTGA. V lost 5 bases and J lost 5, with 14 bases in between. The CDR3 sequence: CASSQQPGEDTQYF. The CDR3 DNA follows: TGTGCCAGCAGCCAGCAACCAGGGGAAGATACGCAGTATTTT.

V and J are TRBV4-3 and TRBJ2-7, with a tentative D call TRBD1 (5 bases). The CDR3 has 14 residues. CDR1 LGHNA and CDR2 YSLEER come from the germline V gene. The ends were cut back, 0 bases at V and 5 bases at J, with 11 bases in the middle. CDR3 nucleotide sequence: TGCGCCAGCAGCCAAGACCCTAGGGGCCACGAGCAGTACTTC. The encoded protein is CASSQDPRGHEQYF.

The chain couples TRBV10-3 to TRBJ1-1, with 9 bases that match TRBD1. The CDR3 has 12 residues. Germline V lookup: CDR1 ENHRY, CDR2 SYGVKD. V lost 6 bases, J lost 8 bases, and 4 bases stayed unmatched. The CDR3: CAISPGQGEAFF. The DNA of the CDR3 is TGTGCCATCAGCCCCGGACAGGGGGAAGCTTTCTTT.

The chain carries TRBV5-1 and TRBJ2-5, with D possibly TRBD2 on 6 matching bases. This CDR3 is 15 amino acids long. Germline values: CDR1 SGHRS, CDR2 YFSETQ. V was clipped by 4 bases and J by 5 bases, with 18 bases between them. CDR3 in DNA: TGCGCCAGCAGCGCGGGACTGTACGAGTGGGAGACCCAGTACTTC. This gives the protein CASSAGLYEWETQYF.

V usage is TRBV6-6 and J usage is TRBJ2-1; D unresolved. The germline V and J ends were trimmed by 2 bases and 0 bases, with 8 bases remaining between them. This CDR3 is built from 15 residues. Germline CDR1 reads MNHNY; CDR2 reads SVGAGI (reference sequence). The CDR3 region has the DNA TGTGCCAGCAGTTACGGGCCCAGCTCCTACAATGAGCAGTTCTTC. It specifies CASSYGPSSYNEQFF.

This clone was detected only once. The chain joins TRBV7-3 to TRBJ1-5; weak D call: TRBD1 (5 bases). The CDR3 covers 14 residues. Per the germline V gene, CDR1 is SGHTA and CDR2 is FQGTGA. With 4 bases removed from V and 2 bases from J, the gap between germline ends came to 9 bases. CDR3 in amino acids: CASSSRVGNQPQHF. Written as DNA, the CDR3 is TGTGCCAGCAGCTCCAGGGTCGGCAATCAGCCCCAGCATTTT.

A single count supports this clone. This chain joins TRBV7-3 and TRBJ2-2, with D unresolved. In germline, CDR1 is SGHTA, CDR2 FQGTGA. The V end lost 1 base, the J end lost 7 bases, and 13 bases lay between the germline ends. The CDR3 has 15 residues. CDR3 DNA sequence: TGTGCCAGCAGCTTAAACACTGTGAAGAACGGGGAGCTGTTTTTT. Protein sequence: CASSLNTVKNGELFF.

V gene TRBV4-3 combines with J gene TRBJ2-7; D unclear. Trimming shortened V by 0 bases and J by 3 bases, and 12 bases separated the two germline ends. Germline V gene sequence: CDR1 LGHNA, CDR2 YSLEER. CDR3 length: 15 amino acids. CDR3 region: CASSQERRPNYEQYF. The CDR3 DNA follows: TGCGCCAGCAGCCAAGAGCGGCGGCCTAACTACGAGCAGTACTTC.

The CDR3 region is CASSHGTQYEQYF. Written as DNA, the CDR3 is TGTGCCAGCAGCCACGGGACACAGTACGAGCAGTACTTC. The V and J genes are TRBV7-3 and TRBJ2-7, with D maybe TRBD1 (6 bases). With 5 bases removed from V and 4 bases from J, the gap between germline ends came to 12 bases. The CDR3 runs 13 residues. In germline, CDR1 is SGHTA, CDR2 FQGTGA.

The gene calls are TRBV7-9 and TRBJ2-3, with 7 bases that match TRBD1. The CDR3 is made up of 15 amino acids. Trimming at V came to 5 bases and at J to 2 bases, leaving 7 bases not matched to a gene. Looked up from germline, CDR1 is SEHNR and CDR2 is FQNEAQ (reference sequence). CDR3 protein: CASSRQGSNTDTQYF. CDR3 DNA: TGTGCCAGCAGCCGACAGGGATCTAACACAGATACGCAGTATTTT.